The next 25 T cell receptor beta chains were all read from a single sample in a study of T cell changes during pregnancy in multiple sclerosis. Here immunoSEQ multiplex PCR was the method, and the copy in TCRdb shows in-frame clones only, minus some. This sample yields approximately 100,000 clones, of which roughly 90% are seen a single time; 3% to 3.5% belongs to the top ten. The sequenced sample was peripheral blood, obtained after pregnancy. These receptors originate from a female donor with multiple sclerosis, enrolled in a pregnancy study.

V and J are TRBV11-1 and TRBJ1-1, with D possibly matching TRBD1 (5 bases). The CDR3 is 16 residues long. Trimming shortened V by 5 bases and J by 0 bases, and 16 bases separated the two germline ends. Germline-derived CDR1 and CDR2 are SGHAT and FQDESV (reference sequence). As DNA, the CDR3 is TGTGCCAGCAGCCCCGCTCGGGGGGAAATGAACACTGAAGCTTTCTTT. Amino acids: CASSPARGEMNTEAFF.

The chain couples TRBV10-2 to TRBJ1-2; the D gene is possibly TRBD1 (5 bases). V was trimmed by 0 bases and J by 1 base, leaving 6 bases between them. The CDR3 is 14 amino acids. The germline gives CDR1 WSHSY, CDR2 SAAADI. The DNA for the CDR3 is TGCGCCAGCAGTGAGTCGACAGTTAACTATGGCTACACCTTC. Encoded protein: CASSESTVNYGYTF.

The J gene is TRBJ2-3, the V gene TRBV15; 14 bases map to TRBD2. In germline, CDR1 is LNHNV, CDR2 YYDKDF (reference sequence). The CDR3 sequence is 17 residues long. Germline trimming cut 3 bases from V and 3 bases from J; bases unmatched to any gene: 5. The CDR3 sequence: CATSSRGLAGDTDTQYF. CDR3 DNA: TGTGCCACCAGCAGTAGGGGACTAGCGGGAGATACAGATACGCAGTATTTT.

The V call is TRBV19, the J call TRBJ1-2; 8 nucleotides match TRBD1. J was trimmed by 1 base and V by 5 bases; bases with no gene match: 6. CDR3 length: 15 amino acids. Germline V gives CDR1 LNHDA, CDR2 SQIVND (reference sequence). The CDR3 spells CASSGLQGDNYGYTF. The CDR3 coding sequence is TGTGCCAGTAGTGGACTACAGGGGGATAACTATGGCTACACCTTC. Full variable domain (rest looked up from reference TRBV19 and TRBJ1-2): DGGITQSPKYLFRKEGQNVTLSCEQNLNHDAMYWYRQDPGQGLRLIYYSQIVNDFQKGDIAEGYSVSREKKESFPLTVTSAQKNPTAFYLCASSGLQGDNYGYTFGSGTRLTVV.

The CDR3 DNA is TGTGCCAGCAGCGTTGTAGGGGGACAAGAGACCCAGTACTTC. Translated, it gives CASSVVGGQETQYF. This rearrangement joins TRBV21-1 to TRBJ2-5; the table calls TRBD1, which could not be checked here. TRBV21-1 is reported as a pseudogene. The CDR3 is 14 residues long.

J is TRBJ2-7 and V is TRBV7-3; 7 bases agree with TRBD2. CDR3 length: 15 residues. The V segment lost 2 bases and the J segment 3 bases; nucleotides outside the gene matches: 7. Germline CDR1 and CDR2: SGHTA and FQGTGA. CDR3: CASSLLAVEDYEQYF. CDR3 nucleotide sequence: TGTGCCAGCAGCTTACTAGCGGTCGAAGACTACGAGCAGTACTTC.

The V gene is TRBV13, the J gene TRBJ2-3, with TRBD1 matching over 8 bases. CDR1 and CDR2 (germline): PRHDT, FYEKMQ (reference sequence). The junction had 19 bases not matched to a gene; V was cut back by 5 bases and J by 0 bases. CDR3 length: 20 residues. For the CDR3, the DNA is TGTGCCAGCAGCATAACGGGACAGGCAGTCAGCGGTTCTAGCACAGATACGCAGTATTTT. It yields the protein CASSITGQAVSGSSTDTQYF. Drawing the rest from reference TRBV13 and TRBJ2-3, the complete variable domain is AAGVIQSPRHLIKEKRETATLKCYPIPRHDTVYWYQQGPGQDPQFLISFYEKMQSDKGSIPDRFSAQQFSDYHSELNMSSLELGDSALYFCASSITGQAVSGSSTDTQYFGPGTRLTVL.

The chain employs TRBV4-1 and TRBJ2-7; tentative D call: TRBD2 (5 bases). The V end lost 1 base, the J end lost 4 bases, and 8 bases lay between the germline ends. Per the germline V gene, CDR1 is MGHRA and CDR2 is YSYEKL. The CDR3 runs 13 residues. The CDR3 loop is CASSQGLLYEQYF. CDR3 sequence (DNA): TGCGCCAGCAGCCAAGGACTACTATACGAGCAGTACTTC.

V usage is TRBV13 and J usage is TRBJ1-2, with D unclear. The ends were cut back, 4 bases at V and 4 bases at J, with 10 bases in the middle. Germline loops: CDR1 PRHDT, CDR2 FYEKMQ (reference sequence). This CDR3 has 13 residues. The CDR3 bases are TGTGCCAGCAGCTCCCGGGAGGTCTATGGCTACACCTTC. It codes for CASSSREVYGYTF. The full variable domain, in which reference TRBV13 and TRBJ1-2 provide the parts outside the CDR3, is AAGVIQSPRHLIKEKRETATLKCYPIPRHDTVYWYQQGPGQDPQFLISFYEKMQSDKGSIPDRFSAQQFSDYHSELNMSSLELGDSALYFCASSSREVYGYTFGSGTRLTVV.

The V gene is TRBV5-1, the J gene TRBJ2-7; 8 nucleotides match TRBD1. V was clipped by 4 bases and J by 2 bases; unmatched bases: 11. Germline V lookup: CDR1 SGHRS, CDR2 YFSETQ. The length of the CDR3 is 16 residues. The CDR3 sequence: CASSGPGTGDPYEQYF. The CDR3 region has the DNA TGCGCCAGCAGCGGTCCCGGGACAGGCGACCCCTACGAGCAGTACTTC.

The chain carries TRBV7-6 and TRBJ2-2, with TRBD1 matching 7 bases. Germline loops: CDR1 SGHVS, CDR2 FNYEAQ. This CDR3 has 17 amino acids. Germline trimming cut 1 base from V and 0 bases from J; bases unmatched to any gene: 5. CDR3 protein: CASSLVQGQANTGELFF. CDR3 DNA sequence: TGTGCCAGCAGCTTAGTACAAGGACAGGCGAACACCGGGGAGCTGTTTTTT.

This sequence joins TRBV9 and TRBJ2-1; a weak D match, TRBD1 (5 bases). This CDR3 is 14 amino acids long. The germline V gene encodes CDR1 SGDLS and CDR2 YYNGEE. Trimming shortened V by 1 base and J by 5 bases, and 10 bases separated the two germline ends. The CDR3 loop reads CASSVRGEDNEQFF. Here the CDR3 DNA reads TGTGCCAGCAGCGTAAGGGGCGAGGACAATGAGCAGTTCTTC.

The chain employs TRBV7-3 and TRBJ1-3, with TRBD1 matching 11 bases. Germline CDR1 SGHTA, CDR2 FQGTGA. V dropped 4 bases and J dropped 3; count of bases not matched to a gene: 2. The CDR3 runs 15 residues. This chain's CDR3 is CASSSDRGLGNTIYF. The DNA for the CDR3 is TGTGCCAGCAGCTCGGACAGGGGGCTTGGAAACACCATATATTTT.

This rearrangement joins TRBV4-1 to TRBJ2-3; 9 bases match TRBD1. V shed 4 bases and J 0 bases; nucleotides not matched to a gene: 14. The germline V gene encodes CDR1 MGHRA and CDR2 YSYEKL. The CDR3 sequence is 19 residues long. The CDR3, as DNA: TGCGCCAGCAGCCCGCCGTTGGGACAGGGTCCTTTGAGCACAGATACGCAGTATTTT. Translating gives CASSPPLGQGPLSTDTQYF.

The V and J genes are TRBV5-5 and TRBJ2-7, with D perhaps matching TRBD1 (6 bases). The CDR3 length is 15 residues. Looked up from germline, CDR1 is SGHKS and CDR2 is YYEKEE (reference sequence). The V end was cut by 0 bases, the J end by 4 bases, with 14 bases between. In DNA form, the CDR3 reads TGTGCCAGCAGCTTGGACGTGGGGGACATTTACGAGCAGTACTTC. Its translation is CASSLDVGDIYEQYF. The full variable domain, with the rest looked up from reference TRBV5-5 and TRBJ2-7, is DAGVTQSPTHLIKTRGQQVTLRCSPISGHKSVSWYQQVLGQGPQFIFQYYEKEERGRGNFPDRFSARQFPNYSSELNVNALLLGDSALYLCASSLDVGDIYEQYFGPGTRLTVT.

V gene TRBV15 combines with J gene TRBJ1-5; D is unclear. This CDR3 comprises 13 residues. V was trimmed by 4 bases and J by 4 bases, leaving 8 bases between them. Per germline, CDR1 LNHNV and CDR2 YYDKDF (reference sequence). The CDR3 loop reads CATSMSINQPQHF. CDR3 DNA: TGTGCCACCAGCATGTCTATTAATCAGCCCCAGCATTTT.

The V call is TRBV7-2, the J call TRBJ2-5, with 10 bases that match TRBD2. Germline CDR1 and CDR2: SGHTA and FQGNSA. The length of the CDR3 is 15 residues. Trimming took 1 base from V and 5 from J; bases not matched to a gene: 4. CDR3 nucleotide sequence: TGTGCCAGCAGCTTAGAACTAGCGGGGCGCGAGACCCAGTACTTC. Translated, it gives CASSLELAGRETQYF.

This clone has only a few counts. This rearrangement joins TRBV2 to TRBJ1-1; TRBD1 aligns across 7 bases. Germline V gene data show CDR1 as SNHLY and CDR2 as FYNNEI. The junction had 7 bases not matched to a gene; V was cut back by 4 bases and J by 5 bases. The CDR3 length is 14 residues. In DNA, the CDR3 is TGTGCCAGCAGTGTAACAGGGGCTGGGACTGAAGCTTTCTTT. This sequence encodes CASSVTGAGTEAFF.

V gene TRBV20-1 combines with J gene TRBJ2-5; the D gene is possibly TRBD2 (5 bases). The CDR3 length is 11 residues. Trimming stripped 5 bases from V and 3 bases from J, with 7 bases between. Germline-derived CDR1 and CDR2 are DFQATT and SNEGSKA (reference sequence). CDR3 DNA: TGCAGTGCTGACGGGGAAGAGACCCAGTACTTC. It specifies CSADGEETQYF.

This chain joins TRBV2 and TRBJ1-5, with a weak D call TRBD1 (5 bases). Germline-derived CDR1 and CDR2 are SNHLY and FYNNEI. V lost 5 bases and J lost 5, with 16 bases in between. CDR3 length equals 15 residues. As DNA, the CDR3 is TGTGCCAGCAGTCCTTCCCTTGGGGCGGATCAGCCCCAGCATTTT. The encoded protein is CASSPSLGADQPQHF.

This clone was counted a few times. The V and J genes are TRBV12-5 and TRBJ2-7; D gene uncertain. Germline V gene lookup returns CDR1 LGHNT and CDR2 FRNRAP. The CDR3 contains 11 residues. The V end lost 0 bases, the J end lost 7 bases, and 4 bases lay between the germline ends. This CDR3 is CASGLVAEQYF. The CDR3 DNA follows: TGTGCTAGTGGTTTGGTGGCTGAGCAGTACTTC.

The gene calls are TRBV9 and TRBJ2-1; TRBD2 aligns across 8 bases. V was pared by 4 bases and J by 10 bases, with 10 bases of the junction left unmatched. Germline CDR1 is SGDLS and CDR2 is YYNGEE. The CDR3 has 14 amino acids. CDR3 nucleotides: TGTGCCAGCAGCCGAGCGTCGGGGGGGGAGGAGCAGTTCTTC. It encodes CASSRASGGEEQFF.

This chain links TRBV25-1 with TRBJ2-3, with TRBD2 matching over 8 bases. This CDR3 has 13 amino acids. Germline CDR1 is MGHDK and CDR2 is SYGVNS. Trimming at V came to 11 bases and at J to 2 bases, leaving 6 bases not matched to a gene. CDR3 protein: CAGGSGDTDTQYF. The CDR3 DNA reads TGTGCCGGGGGTAGCGGGGACACAGATACGCAGTATTTT.

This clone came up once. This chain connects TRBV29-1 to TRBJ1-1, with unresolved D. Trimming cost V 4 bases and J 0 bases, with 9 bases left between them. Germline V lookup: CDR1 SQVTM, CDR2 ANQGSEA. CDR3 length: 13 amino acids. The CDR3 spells CSVGPVLNTEAFF. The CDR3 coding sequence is TGCAGCGTTGGGCCAGTGTTGAACACTGAAGCTTTCTTT.

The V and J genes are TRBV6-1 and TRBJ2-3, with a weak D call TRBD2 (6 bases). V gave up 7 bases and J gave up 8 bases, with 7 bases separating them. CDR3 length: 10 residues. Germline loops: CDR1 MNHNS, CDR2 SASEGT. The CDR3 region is CASNGGTQYF. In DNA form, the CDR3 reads TGTGCCAGCAACGGGGGTACGCAGTATTTT.